Below, one TCR beta chain is given with its context. What it binds is not known. The J segment lost 4 bases and the V segment lost 7 bases, leaving 2 bases of the junction unmatched. Germline assignment: CDR1 MNHEY and CDR2 SVGAGI. The CDR3 runs to 14 residues. The second PCR ran about 6 to 12 cycles with a sample-barcoded 5' primer and J-beta primers. TCRdb re-called the 5' RACE reads with MiXCR, one entry per CDR3 protein. The sample lists about 1.1 million distinct CDR3 sequences; more than 30% were seen once. This sample was taken from a study of blood T cells in healthy people across ages. Broader study findings: The recorded TCR beta diversity per million T cells decreased in a roughly linear manner with age.

The sample was blood. The source of this sequence is a man aged 18 to 29 in good health. The genes are TRBV6-5 and TRBJ2-2; TRBD2 aligns across 11 bases. The CDR3 DNA sequence: TGTGCCAGCATAGGACTAGCGGGCACCGGGGAGCTGTTTTTT. Encoded protein: CASIGLAGTGELFF.